This T cell receptor (beta chain) was observed in a study of blood T cell repertoires in COVID-19 (dated by TCRdb to between 2020 and 2021). Notes on the research overall: Samples covering the acute and convalescent phases of COVID-19 were provided by collaborators in the United States, Italy and Spain. Subjects who had been exposed to COVID-19, were actively infected with it, or had recovered from it provided the deeply sampled blood TCRbeta repertoires that made up the dataset. Samples came from the ongoing ImmuneRACE study (first 160 participants) plus 1,254 subjects from 6 global collaborators. A de-identified subject ID, COVID-19 status, age in years and sex were almost always included in the sample metadata. The material from the prospective study consisted of cDNA or gDNA derived from T cells, B-cell-depleted T cells, or PBMCs. Where available, HLA class I and class II types were taken from metadata supplied by the sample provider and were not determined by assay-based typing. A freely available public database, intended as a resource for researchers studying the immune response to SARS-CoV-2, is where the repertoires were released.

Whole blood was collected in K2EDTA tubes by collaborating institutions according to the institutions' own protocols. For TCRbeta analysis, collaborator samples were shipped as frozen whole blood, as isolated PBMCs, or as DNA extracted from either sample type. V loses 5 bases at its end and J loses 5 bases; junction bases beyond the gene matches: 9. The germline V gene encodes CDR1 MNHEY and CDR2 SMNVEV (reference sequence). The CDR3 runs 15 amino acids, cysteine and phenylalanine included. Only the CDR3 DNA is retained, 45 bases long and in frame from the first base. As for this clone: It has no known antigen specificity. Nothing much larger sits one base from this clone, and base qualities are not available.

Study-level results and caveats: Clinical and demographic metadata were provided uncurated, with the amount varying by source and participant.

TCRbeta CDR3 regions were amplified from genomic DNA using the immunoSEQ Assay, a bias-controlled multiplex PCR. Concerning the study's data processing: Within the assay, amplification of reference gene primers was used to estimate how many nucleated cells each sample contained. To quantify the absolute abundance of each unique TCRbeta CDR3 rearrangement, sequence reads were collapsed and filtered. For each sample, productive Simpson clonality was calculated by taking the square root of Simpson's diversity index across productive rearrangements. This is the immuneACCESS table as TCRdb keeps it, with only in-frame sequences that have V and J called. A part of the clones is gone; compared with another copy, unresolved V genes explain less than half, and the rest is unexplained. Clone size and the V and J calls come from that table; the DNA yielded D and trimming. The sample table records a few hundred thousand clones; roughly 86% of these occur just once. Together, the top ten hold about 1.7% of the sample.

Sequencing was performed on peripheral blood. The source of this sequence is a woman aged 45-65 years with acute or convalescent COVID-19. This chain is built from TRBV27 and TRBJ2-7; TRBD2 aligns with 10 central bases. The bases read TGTGCCAGCAGTCCACCGGGACTAGCGTACGACGAGCAGTACTTC. Its translation is CASSPPGLAYDEQYF.